The 22 T cell receptor beta chains in this list originate from one sample, sequenced in a study of cytomegalovirus exposure and HLA in healthy donors. The PCR ran on 60 Vbeta and 13 Jbeta primers. Libraries were prepared by immunoSEQ multiplex PCR; TCRdb keeps only in-frame clonotypes and omits some of them. Of around 230,000 clones listed, about three quarters are singletons. Material for sequencing was PBMCs. The receptors stem from a male donor in good health and CMV-seronegative.

The genes are TRBV4-2 and TRBJ2-7; maybe TRBD2 (6 bases). CDR3 length: 15 residues. Germline V CDR1 and CDR2: LGHNA, YNFKEQ. The V end lost 4 bases, the J end lost 0 bases, and 13 bases lay between the germline ends. CDR3 DNA: TGTGCCAGCAGCCCACAGGACGGGAGCTCCTACGAGCAGTACTTC. The encoded protein is CASSPQDGSSYEQYF.

The V call is TRBV6-1, the J call TRBJ2-7; 10 bases are shared with TRBD1. This CDR3 contains 15 residues. With 2 bases clipped from V and 12 bases from J, the junction kept 13 bases outside the gene matches. Per germline, CDR1 MNHNS and CDR2 SASEGT. The CDR3 loop is CASSESGQGVPSGYF. The CDR3 DNA reads as TGTGCCAGCAGTGAATCAGGACAGGGGGTTCCTAGCGGGTACTTC.

J is TRBJ2-1 and V is TRBV27; 7 bases align to TRBD1. J gave up 3 bases and V 5 bases, and 7 bases lay outside the gene matches. The CDR3 length is 15 residues. Per germline, CDR1 MNHEY and CDR2 SMNVEV (reference sequence). Here the CDR3 DNA reads TGTGCCAGCAGTCAAGGACAGGCGGTCTACAATGAGCAGTTCTTC. This codes for CASSQGQAVYNEQFF.

As regards this clone: Sequence at one end of the junction differs from germline and may be a read error. The V gene is TRBV7-9, the J gene TRBJ2-7; TRBD1 aligns across 7 bases. Germline values: CDR1 SEHNR, CDR2 FQNEAQ (reference sequence). CDR3 length: 16 residues. As DNA, the CDR3 is TGTTCCAGCAGCTCACAAAACCCCGGGACAGTCTACGAGCAGTACTTC. This sequence encodes CSSSSQNPGTVYEQYF.

This chain joins TRBV5-1 and TRBJ2-6; no firm D call. With 4 bases removed from V and 1 base from J, the gap between germline ends came to 9 bases. The CDR3 totals 15 residues. The germline V gene encodes CDR1 SGHRS and CDR2 YFSETQ. CDR3 sequence: CASSIVLSGANVLTF. The CDR3 DNA follows: TGCGCCAGCAGCATCGTGTTGTCTGGGGCCAACGTCCTGACTTTC.

The rearrangement links TRBV15 to TRBJ1-1; D remains unclear. CDR3 size: 14 residues. Germline V gene sequence: CDR1 LNHNV, CDR2 YYDKDF (reference sequence). V dropped 1 base and J dropped 0 bases, with 6 bases sitting between them. In DNA, the CDR3 is TGTGCCACCAGCAGAGGAGTCATGAACACTGAAGCTTTCTTT. Residues: CATSRGVMNTEAFF.

The chain joins TRBV5-1 to TRBJ1-6; TRBD1 agrees at 7 bases. J gave up 11 bases and V 4 bases, and 12 bases lay outside the gene matches. Looked up from germline, CDR1 is SGHRS and CDR2 is YFSETQ. This CDR3 region has 15 residues. The CDR3 nucleotides are TGCGCCAGCAGCATTAACTTCAGGGGGACGACACCCCTCCACTTT. Translation: CASSINFRGTTPLHF. The entire variable domain, with the rest obtained from reference TRBV5-1 and TRBJ1-6, is as follows: KAGVTQTPRYLIKTRGQQVTLSCSPISGHRSVSWYQQTPGQGLQFLFEYFSETQRNKGNFPGRFSGRQFSNSRSEMNVSTLELGDSALYLCASSINFRGTTPLHFGNGTRLTVT.

The chain carries TRBV7-2 and TRBJ1-1, with TRBD1 as a possible D gene (6 bases). CDR1 is SGHTA and CDR2 is FQGNSA in the germline V gene. The CDR3 consists of 15 residues. Trimming stripped 0 bases from V and 6 bases from J, with 14 bases between. The CDR3 region is CASSLAGGAGSEAFF. CDR3 DNA sequence: TGTGCCAGCAGCTTAGCGGGGGGGGCTGGGTCTGAAGCTTTCTTT.

The chain is built from TRBV9 and TRBJ1-1; D is unclear. The CDR3 spans 12 residues. The V gene's germline CDR1 is SGDLS and CDR2 YYNGEE. Trimming took off 6 bases at V and 8 bases at J, with 14 bases between the two ends. CDR3 amino acids: CASTGVGGEAFF. The CDR3 coding sequence is TGTGCCAGCACCGGAGTGGGAGGGGAAGCTTTCTTT.

The chain couples TRBV4-2 to TRBJ2-1; TRBD1 aligns across 7 bases. Germline lookup yields CDR1 LGHNA and CDR2 YNFKEQ. Losses at the gene ends were 4 bases for V and 7 bases for J; bases not matched to a gene: 1. This CDR3 is 12 amino acids long. CDR3: CASSPQGNEQFF. CDR3 DNA: TGTGCCAGCAGCCCACAGGGGAATGAGCAGTTCTTC.

This clone appeared a few times. The chain combines TRBV7-9 with TRBJ2-7, with D perhaps TRBD2 (7 bases). Germline values: CDR1 SEHNR, CDR2 FQNEAQ (reference sequence). Trimming pared 6 bases from V and 3 bases from J, leaving 9 bases between. This CDR3 contains 12 residues. The CDR3 region is CASRGGVYEQYF. The CDR3 DNA follows: TGTGCCAGCAGAGGGGGGGTCTACGAGCAGTACTTC.

The V call is TRBV27, the J call TRBJ2-5; maybe TRBD1 (7 bases). The CDR3 runs to 14 residues. Germline V gene sequence: CDR1 MNHEY, CDR2 SMNVEV (reference sequence). V was cut by 2 bases and J by 5 bases, with 12 bases left in between. The CDR3 coding sequence is TGTGCCAGCAGTTTAATACAGGGGAGGGAGACCCAGTACTTC. It encodes CASSLIQGRETQYF.

This chain joins TRBV29-1 and TRBJ2-7, with 10 bases that match TRBD1. Germline V gene data show CDR1 as SQVTM and CDR2 as ANQGSEA. V was clipped by 5 bases and J by 2 bases; unmatched bases: 6. The CDR3 is 14 residues long. CDR3 coding DNA: TGCAGCGTTCTAGGACAGGGGGTAACCTACGAGCAGTACTTC. It is translated as CSVLGQGVTYEQYF.

The sample holds one count of this clone. This rearrangement joins TRBV28 to TRBJ1-2; possibly TRBD1 for D (6 bases). Germline V gives CDR1 MDHEN, CDR2 SYDVKM. The CDR3 is made up of 12 amino acids. For the CDR3, the DNA is TGTGCAGGGCAGGGGCTCGGCTATGGCTACACCTTC. This codes for CAGQGLGYGYTF.

The chain is built from TRBV7-9 and TRBJ1-5; D perhaps matches TRBD1 (6 bases). In germline, CDR1 is SEHNR, CDR2 FQNEAQ (reference sequence). This CDR3 is 14 amino acids long. V lost 5 bases and J lost 3, with 11 bases in between. The CDR3 is CASSLGQTNQPQHF. CDR3 DNA: TGTGCCAGCAGCCTAGGACAGACCAATCAGCCCCAGCATTTT.

This clone has just a few counts. The chain employs TRBV7-9 and TRBJ2-7; D is unresolved. V lost 1 base to trimming and J lost 0 bases, with 7 bases between them. Per germline, CDR1 SEHNR and CDR2 FQNEAQ (reference sequence). This CDR3 spans 14 amino acids. The CDR3 is CASSLGWSSYEQYF. The CDR3 DNA sequence: TGTGCCAGCAGCTTAGGGTGGAGCTCCTACGAGCAGTACTTC. Full variable domain (rest looked up from reference TRBV7-9 and TRBJ2-7): DTGVSQNPRHKITKRGQNVTFRCDPISEHNRLYWYRQTLGQGPEFLTYFQNEAQLEKSRLLSDRFSAERPKGSFSTLEIQRTEQGDSAMYLCASSLGWSSYEQYFGPGTRLTVT.

The CDR3 region has the DNA TGTGCCAGCAGCTTAGCTGCGGGGGGGCAAGAGACCCAGTACTTC. Translating gives CASSLAAGGQETQYF. The chain joins TRBV7-7 to TRBJ2-5, with 9 bases that match TRBD2. With V trimmed by 0 bases and J by 2 bases, 1 base remained unmatched. CDR3 length: 15 residues. The V gene's germline CDR1 is SSHAT and CDR2 FNYEAQ (reference sequence).

DNA for the CDR3: TGTGCAAGTTGCTTAGCCCGGAGCGGGGGGGCCTACAATGAGCAGTTCTTC. Its protein product is CASCLARSGGAYNEQFF. The chain uses TRBV12-2 and TRBJ2-1; the table's TRBD2 call for D was not verified on the DNA. TRBV12-2 is listed as a pseudogene. The CDR3 spans 17 residues.

V gene TRBV7-9 combines with J gene TRBJ2-5; 7 bases are a match to TRBD1. The length of the CDR3 is 15 residues. From germline, CDR1 is SEHNR and CDR2 FQNEAQ (reference sequence). V lost 6 bases and J lost 1; bases outside the gene matches: 8. CDR3 region: CASRRGRRVQETQYF. CDR3 DNA sequence: TGTGCCAGCAGGAGGGGGCGAAGGGTCCAAGAGACCCAGTACTTC. The entire variable domain, with the rest obtained from reference TRBV7-9 and TRBJ2-5, is as follows: DTGVSQNPRHKITKRGQNVTFRCDPISEHNRLYWYRQTLGQGPEFLTYFQNEAQLEKSRLLSDRFSAERPKGSFSTLEIQRTEQGDSAMYLCASRRGRRVQETQYFGPGTRLLVL.

This clone was seen a handful of times. J is TRBJ2-1 and V is TRBV7-6; 10 nucleotides line up with TRBD2. Per the germline V gene, CDR1 is SGHVS and CDR2 is FNYEAQ. The V segment lost 4 bases and the J segment 5 bases; nucleotides outside the gene matches: 5. The CDR3 totals 15 residues. The CDR3 spells CASSWSGGDNNEQFF. In DNA, the CDR3 is TGTGCCAGCAGCTGGAGCGGGGGGGACAACAATGAGCAGTTCTTC.

This clone came up a few times. The gene calls are TRBV7-2 and TRBJ2-3, with D maybe TRBD1 (6 bases). Trimming shortened V by 7 bases and J by 4 bases, and 18 bases separated the two germline ends. The CDR3 sequence is 15 residues long. Germline values: CDR1 SGHTA, CDR2 FQGNSA. CDR3: CASIRVTGWADTQYF. CDR3 sequence (DNA): TGTGCCAGCATCCGGGTCACAGGGTGGGCAGATACGCAGTATTTT. Variable domain in full (rest from reference TRBV7-2 and TRBJ2-3): GAGVSQSPSNKVTEKGKDVELRCDPISGHTALYWYRQSLGQGLEFLIYFQGNSAPDKSGLPSDRFSAERTGGSVSTLTIQRTQQEDSAVYLCASIRVTGWADTQYFGPGTRLTVL.

The gene calls are TRBV5-1 and TRBJ2-2, with D possibly being TRBD2 (6 bases). The CDR3 length is 15 residues. V was shortened by 2 bases and J by 8 bases, with 16 bases between the two germline ends. Germline CDR1 is SGHRS and CDR2 is YFSETQ. CDR3 in amino acids: CASSLDGDSRGELFF. The CDR3 DNA reads TGCGCCAGCAGCTTAGACGGGGACTCCCGGGGGGAGCTGTTTTTT.